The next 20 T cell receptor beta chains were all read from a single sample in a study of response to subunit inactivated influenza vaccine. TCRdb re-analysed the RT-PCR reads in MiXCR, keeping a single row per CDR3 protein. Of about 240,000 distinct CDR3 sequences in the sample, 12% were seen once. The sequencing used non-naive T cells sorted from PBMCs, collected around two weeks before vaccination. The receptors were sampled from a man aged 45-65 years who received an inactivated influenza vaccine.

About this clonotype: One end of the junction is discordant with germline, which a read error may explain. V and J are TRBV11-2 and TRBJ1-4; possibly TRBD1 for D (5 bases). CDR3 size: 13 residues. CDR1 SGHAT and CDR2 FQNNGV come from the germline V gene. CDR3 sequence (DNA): TGTGCCAGCAGCTTACGATCGCGGGGACCAGTTGTTTTT. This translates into CASSLRSRGPVVF.

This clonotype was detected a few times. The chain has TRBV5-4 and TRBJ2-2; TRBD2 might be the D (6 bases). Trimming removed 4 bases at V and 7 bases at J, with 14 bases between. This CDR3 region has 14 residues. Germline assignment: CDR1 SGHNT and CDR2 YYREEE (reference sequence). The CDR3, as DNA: TGTGCCAGCAGCCTTGAGGAGGGGATCGGGGAGCTGTTTTTT. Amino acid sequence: CASSLEEGIGELFF. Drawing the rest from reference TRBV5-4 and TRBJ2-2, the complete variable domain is ETGVTQSPTHLIKTRGQQVTLRCSSQSGHNTVSWYQQALGQGPQFIFQYYREEENGRGNFPPRFSGLQFPNYSSELNVNALELDDSALYLCASSLEEGIGELFFGEGSRLTVL.

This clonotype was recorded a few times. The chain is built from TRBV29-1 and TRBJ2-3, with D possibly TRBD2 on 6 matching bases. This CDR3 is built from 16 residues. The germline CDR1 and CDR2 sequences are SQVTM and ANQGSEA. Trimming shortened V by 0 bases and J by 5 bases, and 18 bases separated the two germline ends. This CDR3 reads CSVEEVAETSGDTQYF. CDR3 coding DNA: TGCAGCGTTGAAGAGGTAGCGGAGACATCCGGAGATACGCAGTATTTT.

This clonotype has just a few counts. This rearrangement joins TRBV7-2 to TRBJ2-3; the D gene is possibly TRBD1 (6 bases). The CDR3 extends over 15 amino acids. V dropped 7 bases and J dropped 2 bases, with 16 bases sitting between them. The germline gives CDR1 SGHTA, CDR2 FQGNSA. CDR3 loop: CASTIIQGSTDTQYF. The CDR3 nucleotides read TGTGCCAGCACTATAATCCAGGGGTCCACAGATACGCAGTATTTT.

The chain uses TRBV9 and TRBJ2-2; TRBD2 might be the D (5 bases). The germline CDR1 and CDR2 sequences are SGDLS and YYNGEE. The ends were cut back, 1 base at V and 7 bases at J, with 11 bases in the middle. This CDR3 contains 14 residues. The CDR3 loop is CASSVIEGVGELFF. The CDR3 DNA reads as TGTGCCAGCAGCGTAATAGAGGGTGTCGGGGAGCTGTTTTTT.

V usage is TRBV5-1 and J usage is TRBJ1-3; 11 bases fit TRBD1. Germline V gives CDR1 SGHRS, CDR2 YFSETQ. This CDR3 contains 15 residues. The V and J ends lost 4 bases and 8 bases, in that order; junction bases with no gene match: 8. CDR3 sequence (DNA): TGCGCCAGCAGCAAGCAGGACAGGGGGCTTGACACCATATATTTT. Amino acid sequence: CASSKQDRGLDTIYF.

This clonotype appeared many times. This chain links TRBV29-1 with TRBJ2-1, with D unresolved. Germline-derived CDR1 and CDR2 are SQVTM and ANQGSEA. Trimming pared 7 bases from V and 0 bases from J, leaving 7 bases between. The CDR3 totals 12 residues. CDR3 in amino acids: CSGTASYNEQFF. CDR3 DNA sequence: TGCAGCGGGACGGCCTCCTACAATGAGCAGTTCTTC.

The CDR3 spells CASSMYGRGEQFF. The CDR3, as DNA: TGTGCCAGTAGTATGTACGGTAGAGGTGAGCAGTTCTTC. The J gene is TRBJ2-1, the V gene TRBV19; D call uncertain. V was trimmed by 3 bases and J by 9 bases, leaving 12 bases between them. The CDR3 is made up of 13 amino acids. CDR1 and CDR2 from the germline V gene are LNHDA and SQIVND (reference sequence). Combining the CDR3 with reference TRBV19 and TRBJ2-1 gives the whole variable domain DGGITQSPKYLFRKEGQNVTLSCEQNLNHDAMYWYRQDPGQGLRLIYYSQIVNDFQKGDIAEGYSVSREKKESFPLTVTSAQKNPTAFYLCASSMYGRGEQFFGPGTRLTVL.

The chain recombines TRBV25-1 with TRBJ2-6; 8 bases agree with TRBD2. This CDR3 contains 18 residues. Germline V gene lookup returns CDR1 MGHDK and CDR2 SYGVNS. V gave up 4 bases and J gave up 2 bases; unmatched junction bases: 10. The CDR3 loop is CASSGALSGVTGANVLTF. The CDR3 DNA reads TGTGCCAGCAGTGGGGCCCTTAGCGGGGTAACTGGGGCCAACGTCCTGACTTTC. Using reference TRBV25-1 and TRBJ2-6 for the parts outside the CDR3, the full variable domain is EADIYQTPRYLVIGTGKKITLECSQTMGHDKMYWYQQDPGMELHLIHYSYGVNSTEKGDLSSESTVSRIRTEHFPLTLESARPSHTSQYLCASSGALSGVTGANVLTFGAGSRLTVL.

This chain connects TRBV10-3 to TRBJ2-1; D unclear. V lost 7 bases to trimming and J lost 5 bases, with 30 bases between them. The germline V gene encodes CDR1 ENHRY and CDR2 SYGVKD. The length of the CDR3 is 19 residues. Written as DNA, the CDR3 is TGTGCCATCACCAAGGGCCGCCGAGGTCCCGCGGTCATTCACAATGAGCAGTTCTTC. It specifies CAITKGRRGPAVIHNEQFF.

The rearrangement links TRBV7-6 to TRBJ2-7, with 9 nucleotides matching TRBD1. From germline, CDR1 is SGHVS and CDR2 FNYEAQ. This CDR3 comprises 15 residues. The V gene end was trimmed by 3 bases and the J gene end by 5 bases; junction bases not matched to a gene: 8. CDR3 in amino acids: CASSFMGQGPNEQYF. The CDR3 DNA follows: TGTGCCAGCAGCTTTATGGGACAGGGCCCCAACGAGCAGTACTTC.

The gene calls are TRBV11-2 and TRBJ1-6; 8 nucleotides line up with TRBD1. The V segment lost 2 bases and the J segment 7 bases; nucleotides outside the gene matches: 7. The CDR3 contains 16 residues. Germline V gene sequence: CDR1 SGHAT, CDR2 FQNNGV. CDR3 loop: CASSLIRTGRNSPLHF. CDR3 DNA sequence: TGTGCCAGCAGCTTAATACGGACAGGGAGGAATTCACCCCTCCACTTT.

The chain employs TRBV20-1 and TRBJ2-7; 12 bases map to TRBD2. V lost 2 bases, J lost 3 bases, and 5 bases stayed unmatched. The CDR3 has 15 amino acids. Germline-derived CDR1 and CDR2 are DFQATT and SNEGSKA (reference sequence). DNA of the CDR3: TGCAGTGCTAGATTCCCTAGCGGGGGGGGCTACGAGCAGTACTTC. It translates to CSARFPSGGGYEQYF.

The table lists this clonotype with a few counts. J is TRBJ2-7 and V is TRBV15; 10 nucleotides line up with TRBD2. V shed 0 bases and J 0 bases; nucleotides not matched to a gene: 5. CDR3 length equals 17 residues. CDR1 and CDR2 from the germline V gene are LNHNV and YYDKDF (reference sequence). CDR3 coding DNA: TGTGCCACCAGCAGAGATTTAAGCGGGGGGGCCTCCTACGAGCAGTACTTC. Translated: CATSRDLSGGASYEQYF. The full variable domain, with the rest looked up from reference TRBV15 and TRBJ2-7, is DAMVIQNPRYQVTQFGKPVTLSCSQTLNHNVMYWYQQKSSQAPKLLFHYYDKDFNNEADTPDNFQSRRPNTSFCFLDIRSPGLGDTAMYLCATSRDLSGGASYEQYFGPGTRLTVT.

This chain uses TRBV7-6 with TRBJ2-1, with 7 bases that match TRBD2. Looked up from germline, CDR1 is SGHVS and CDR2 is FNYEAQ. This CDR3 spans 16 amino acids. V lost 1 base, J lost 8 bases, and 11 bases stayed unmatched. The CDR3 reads CASSLEGAGWWYEQFF. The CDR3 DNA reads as TGTGCCAGCAGCTTAGAAGGAGCGGGATGGTGGTATGAGCAGTTCTTC. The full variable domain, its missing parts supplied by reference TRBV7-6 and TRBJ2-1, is GAGVSQSPRYKVTKRGQDVALRCDPISGHVSLYWYRQALGQGPEFLTYFNYEAQQDKSGLPNDRFSAERPEGSISTLTIQRTEQRDSAMYRCASSLEGAGWWYEQFFGPGTRLTVL.

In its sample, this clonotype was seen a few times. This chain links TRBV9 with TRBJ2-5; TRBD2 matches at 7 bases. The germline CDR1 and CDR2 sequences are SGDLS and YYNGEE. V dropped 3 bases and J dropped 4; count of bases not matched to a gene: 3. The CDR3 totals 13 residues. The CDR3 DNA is TGTGCCAGCAGCGGGGACTACCGAGAGACCCAGTACTTC. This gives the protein CASSGDYRETQYF.

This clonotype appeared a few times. CDR3 sequence (DNA): TGTGCCACCAGAGACTGGAACTCCCCCTACGAGCAGTACTTC. It specifies CATRDWNSPYEQYF. The V call is TRBV15, the J call TRBJ2-7, with no clear D. The V and J ends lost 6 bases and 2 bases respectively, with 14 bases between them. The germline gives CDR1 LNHNV, CDR2 YYDKDF (reference sequence). The CDR3 loop spans 14 amino acids.

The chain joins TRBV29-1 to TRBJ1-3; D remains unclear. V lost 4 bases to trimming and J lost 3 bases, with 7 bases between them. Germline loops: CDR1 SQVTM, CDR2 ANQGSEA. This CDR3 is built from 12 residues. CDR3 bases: TGCAGCGTTGCGGTCGGTGGAAACACCATATATTTT. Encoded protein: CSVAVGGNTIYF.

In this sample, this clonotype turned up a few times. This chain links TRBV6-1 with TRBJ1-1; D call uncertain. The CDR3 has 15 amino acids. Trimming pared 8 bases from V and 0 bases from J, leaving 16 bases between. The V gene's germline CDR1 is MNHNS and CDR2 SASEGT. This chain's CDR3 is CASRHLQSMNTEAFF. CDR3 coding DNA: TGTGCCAGCCGCCATTTACAGAGTATGAACACTGAAGCTTTCTTT.

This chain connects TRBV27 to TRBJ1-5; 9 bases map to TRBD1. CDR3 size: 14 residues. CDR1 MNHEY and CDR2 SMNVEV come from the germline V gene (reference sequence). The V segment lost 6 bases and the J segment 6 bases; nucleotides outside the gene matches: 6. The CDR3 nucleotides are TGTGCCAGCAGGGGGACAGGGTTTGGTCAGCCCCAGCATTTT. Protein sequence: CASRGTGFGQPQHF.